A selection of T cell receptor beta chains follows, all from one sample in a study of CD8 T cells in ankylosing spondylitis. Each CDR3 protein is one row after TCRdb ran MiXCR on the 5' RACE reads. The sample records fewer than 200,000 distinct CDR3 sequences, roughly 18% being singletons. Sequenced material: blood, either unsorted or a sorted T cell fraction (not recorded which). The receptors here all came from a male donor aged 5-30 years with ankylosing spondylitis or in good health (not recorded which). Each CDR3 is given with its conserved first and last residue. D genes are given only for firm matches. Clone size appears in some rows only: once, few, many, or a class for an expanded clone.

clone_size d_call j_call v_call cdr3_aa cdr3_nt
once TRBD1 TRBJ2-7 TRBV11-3 CASSLGPGTGNYEQYF TGTGCCAGCAGCTTGGGTCCCGGGACAGGAAACTACGAGCAGTACTTC
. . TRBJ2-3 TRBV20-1 CSARFRGGDTQYF TGCAGTGCTAGATTCAGGGGGGGAGATACGCAGTATTTT
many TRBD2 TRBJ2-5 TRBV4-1 CASSQDTSGGQETQYF TGCGCCAGCAGCCAAGATACAAGCGGGGGTCAAGAGACCCAGTACTTC
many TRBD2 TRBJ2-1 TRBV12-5 CASRTSGMNEQFF TGTGCTAGCCGGACTAGCGGGATGAATGAGCAGTTCTTC
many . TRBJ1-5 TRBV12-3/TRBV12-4 CASSFRGLSQPQHF TGTGCCAGCAGTTTTCGGGGTCTGAGTCAGCCCCAGCATTTT
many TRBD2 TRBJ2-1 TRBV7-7 CASSLAGGSGNEQFF TGTGCCAGCAGCTTAGCGGGAGGGAGCGGCAATGAGCAGTTCTTC
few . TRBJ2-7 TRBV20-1 CSARRGLTYEQYF TGCAGTGCTAGAAGGGGCCTTACCTACGAGCAGTACTTC
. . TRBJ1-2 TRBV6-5 CASRSGANYGYTF TGTGCCAGTCGAAGCGGAGCTAACTATGGCTACACCTTC
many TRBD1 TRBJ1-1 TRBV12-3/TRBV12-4 CASSRTGGGSEAFF TGTGCCAGCAGTCGGACAGGGGGGGGATCTGAAGCTTTCTTT
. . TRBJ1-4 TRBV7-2 CASSQDRRPNEKLFF TGTGCCAGCAGCCAAGACAGGCGCCCTAATGAAAAACTGTTTTTT
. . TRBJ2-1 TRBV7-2 CASSWTAGTDNEQFF TGTGCCAGCAGCTGGACAGCAGGGACTGACAATGAGCAGTTCTTC
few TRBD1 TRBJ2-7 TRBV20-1 CSATDRDYEQYF TGCAGTGCTACCGACAGGGACTACGAGCAGTACTTC
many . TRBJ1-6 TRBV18 CASSPEVSPLHF TGTGCCAGCTCACCAGAAGTTTCTCCCCTCCACTTT
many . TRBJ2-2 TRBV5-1 CASSFETNTGELFF TGCGCCAGCAGCTTTGAAACGAACACCGGGGAGCTGTTTTTT
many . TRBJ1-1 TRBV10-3 CAISEYSSPNTEAFF TGTGCCATCAGTGAGTACAGCTCCCCGAACACTGAAGCTTTCTTT